The entry that follows covers one TCR beta chain sequence. Its cognate antigen is unknown. CD45RO-negative, CCR7-selected cells formed the naive CD8 fraction, which excluded terminally differentiated effector memory CD45RA+ cells. Healthy adults negative for HIV, lacking recent acute infections or vaccinations, served as donors. Some 30,000 T cell genomes (approximately 0.2 ug DNA) went into each sorted-subset replicate. Libraries were prepared by immunoSEQ multiplex PCR; TCRdb keeps only in-frame clonotypes and omits some of them. The sample contains more than 2 million clones, 80% to 95% of which appear only once. The data derive from a study of shared clonotypes between healthy human individuals. Study-level findings and limits: Non-shared clonotypes showed lower generation probabilities than clonotypes common to all four donors. Compared with memory subsets, naive subsets generally had larger estimated richness.

Sequenced sample: naive CD8+ T cells from PBMCs. The TCR originated in a man aged 18 to 30 in good health. Some clones in this sample may be carry-over from other donors' samples.

In DNA form, the CDR3 reads TGTGCCATCAAGCCAGGGCCGCTGGACACTGAAGCTTTCTTT. Translation gives CAIKPGPLDTEAFF. The chain is built from TRBV10-3 and TRBJ1-1; the D gene is possibly TRBD1 (5 bases). The CDR3 has 14 amino acids. Germline V gives CDR1 ENHRY, CDR2 SYGVKD. The V end was cut by 7 bases, the J end by 3 bases, with 15 bases between.